Below, one TCR beta chain is given with its context. The antigen remains unidentified. PBMCs were isolated at a quantity of at least 6.5 million per sample. Combining a sample-barcoded 5' primer with a J-beta primer mix, a second PCR ran for 7 to 11 cycles. TCRdb analysed the 5' RACE reads with MiXCR anew, one entry per CDR3 protein. The profile shows over a million distinct CDR3 sequences, around 43% of them singletons. The data were obtained in a study of blood T cells in healthy people across ages. The study's findings and limits: Strong correlation existed between TCR beta diversity and naive T cell percentage.

Trimming took 1 base from V and 4 from J; bases not matched to a gene: 3. Germline CDR1 SNHLY, CDR2 FYNNEI. This CDR3 region has 16 residues. Material for sequencing was blood. The source is a woman between 55 and 75 years old in good health. The chain is built from TRBV2 and TRBJ2-1, with 11 positions matching TRBD2. CDR3 coding DNA: TGTGCCAGCAGTGAAGTAAGACTAGCGGGGTACAATGAGCAGTTCTTC. This gives the protein CASSEVRLAGYNEQFF.